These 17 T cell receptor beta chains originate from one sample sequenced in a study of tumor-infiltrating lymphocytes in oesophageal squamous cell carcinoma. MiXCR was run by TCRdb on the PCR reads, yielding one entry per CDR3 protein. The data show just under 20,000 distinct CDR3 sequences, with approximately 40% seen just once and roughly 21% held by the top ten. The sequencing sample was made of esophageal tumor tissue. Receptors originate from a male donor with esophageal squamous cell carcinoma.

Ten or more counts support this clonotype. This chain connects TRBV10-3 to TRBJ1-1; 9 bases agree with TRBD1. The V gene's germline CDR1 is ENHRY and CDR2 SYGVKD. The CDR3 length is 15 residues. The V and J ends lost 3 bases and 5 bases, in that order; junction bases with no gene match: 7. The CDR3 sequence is CAISDPGQGGTEAFF. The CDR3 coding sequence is TGTGCCATCAGTGATCCGGGACAGGGAGGAACTGAAGCTTTCTTT.

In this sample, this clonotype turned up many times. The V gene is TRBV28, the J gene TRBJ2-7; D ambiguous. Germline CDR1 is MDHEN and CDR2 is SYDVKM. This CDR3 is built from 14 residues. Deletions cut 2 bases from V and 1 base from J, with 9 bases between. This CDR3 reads CASSLLQESYEQYF. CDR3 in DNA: TGTGCCAGCAGTTTACTCCAGGAATCCTACGAGCAGTACTTC.

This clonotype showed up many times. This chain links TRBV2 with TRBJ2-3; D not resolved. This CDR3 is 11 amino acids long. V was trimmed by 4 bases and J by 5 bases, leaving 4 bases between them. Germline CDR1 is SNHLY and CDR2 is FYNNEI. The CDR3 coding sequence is TGTGCCAGCAGTGTTGAAGATACGCAGTATTTT. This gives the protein CASSVEDTQYF.

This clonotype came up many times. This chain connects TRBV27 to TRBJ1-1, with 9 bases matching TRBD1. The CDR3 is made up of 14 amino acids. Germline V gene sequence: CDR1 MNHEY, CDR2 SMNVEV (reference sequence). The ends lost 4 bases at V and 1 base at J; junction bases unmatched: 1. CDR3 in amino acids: CASSWGQGNTEAFF. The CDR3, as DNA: TGTGCCAGCAGTTGGGGACAGGGGAACACTGAAGCTTTCTTT.

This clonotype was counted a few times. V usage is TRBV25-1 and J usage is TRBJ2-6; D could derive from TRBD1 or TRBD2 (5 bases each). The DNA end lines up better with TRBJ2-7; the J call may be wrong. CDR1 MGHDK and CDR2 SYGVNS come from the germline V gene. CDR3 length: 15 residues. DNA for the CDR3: TGTGCCAGCAGTGAGTCCGAGGGGAAAGGGTACGAGCAGTACTTC. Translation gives CASSESEGKGYEQYF.

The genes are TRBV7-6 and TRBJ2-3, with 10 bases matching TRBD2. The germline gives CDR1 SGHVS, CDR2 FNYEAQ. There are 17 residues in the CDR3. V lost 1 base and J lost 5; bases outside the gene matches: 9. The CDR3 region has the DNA TGTGCCAGCAGCTTAGGAGATAGCGGGAGGATCGGAGATACGCAGTATTTT. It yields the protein CASSLGDSGRIGDTQYF.

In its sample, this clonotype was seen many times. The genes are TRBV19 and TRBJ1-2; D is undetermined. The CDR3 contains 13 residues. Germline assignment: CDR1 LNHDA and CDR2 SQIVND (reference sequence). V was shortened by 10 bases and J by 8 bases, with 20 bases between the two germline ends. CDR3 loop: CATATSQDWGYTF. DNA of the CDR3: TGTGCCACTGCCACCTCGCAGGATTGGGGCTACACCTTC. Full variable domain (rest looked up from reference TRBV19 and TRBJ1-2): DGGITQSPKYLFRKEGQNVTLSCEQNLNHDAMYWYRQDPGQGLRLIYYSQIVNDFQKGDIAEGYSVSREKKESFPLTVTSAQKNPTAFYLCATATSQDWGYTFGSGTRLTVV.

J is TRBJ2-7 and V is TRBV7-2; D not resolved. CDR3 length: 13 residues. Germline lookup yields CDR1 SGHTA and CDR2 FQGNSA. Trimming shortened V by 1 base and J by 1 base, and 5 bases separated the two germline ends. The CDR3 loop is CASSLELSYEQYF. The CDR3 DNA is TGTGCCAGCAGCTTAGAGTTATCCTACGAGCAGTACTTC.

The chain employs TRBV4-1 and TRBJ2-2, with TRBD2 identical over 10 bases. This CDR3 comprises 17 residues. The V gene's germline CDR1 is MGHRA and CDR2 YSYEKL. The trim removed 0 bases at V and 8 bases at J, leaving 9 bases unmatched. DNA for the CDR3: TGCGCCAGCAGCCAAGAGCCTAGCGGGAGTGGGTTTGGGGAGCTGTTTTTT. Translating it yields CASSQEPSGSGFGELFF.

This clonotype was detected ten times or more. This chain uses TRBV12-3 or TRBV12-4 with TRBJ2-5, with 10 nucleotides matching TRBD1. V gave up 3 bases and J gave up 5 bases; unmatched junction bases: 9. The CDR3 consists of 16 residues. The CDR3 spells CASSFFPTGGLETQYF. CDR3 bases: TGTGCCAGCAGTTTTTTCCCGACAGGGGGCTTGGAGACCCAGTACTTC.

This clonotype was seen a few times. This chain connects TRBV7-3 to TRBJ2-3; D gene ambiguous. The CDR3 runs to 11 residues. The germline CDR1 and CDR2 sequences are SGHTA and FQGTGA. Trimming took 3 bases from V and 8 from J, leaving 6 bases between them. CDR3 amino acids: CASSLGGTQYF. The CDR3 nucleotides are TGTGCCAGCAGCTTGGGCGGTACGCAGTATTTT.

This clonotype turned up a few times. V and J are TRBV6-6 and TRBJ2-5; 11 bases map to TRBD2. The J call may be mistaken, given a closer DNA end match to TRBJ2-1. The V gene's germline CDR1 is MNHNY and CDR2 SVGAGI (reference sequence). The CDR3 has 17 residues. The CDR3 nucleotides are TGTGCCAGCAGTCCCCGTATTAGCGGGAGGGAAGACAATGAGCAGTTCTTC. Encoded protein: CASSPRISGREDNEQFF.

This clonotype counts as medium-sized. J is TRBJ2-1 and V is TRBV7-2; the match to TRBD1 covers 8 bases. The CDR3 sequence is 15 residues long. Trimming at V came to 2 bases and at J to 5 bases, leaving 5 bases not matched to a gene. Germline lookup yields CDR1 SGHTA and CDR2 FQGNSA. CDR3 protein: CASSLRTGKHNEQFF. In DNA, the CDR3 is TGTGCCAGCAGCTTAAGGACAGGGAAGCACAATGAGCAGTTCTTC.

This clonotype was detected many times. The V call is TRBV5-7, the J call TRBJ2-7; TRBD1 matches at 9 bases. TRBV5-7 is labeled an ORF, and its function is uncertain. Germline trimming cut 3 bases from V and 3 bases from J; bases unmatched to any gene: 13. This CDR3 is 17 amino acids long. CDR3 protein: CASSSPYPTGGNYEQYF. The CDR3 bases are TGTGCCAGCAGCTCGCCCTACCCGACAGGGGGGAACTACGAGCAGTACTTC.

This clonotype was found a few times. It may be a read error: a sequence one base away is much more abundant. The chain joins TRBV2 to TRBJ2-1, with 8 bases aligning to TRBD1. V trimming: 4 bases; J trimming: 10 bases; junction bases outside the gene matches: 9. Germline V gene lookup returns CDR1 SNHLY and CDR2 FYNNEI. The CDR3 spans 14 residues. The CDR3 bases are TGTGCCAGCAGTGCCGGGACAGGAACCTACGAGCAGTTCTTC. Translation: CASSAGTGTYEQFF.

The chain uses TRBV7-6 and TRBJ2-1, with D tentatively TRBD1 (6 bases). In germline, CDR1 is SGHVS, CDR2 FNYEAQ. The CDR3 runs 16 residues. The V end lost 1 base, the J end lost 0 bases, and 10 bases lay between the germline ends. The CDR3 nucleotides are TGTGCCAGCAGCTTAGACAGGGCGAGCTCCTACAATGAGCAGTTCTTC. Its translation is CASSLDRASSYNEQFF.

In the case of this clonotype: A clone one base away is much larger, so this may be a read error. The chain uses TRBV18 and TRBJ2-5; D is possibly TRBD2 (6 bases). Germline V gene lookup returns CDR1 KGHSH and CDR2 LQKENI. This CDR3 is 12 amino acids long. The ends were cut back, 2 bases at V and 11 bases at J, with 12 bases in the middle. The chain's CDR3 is CASSPGGDEQYF. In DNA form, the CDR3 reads TGTGCCAGCTCACCAGGAGGGGATGAGCAGTACTTC.